Listed below are T cell receptor beta chains from one sample, sequenced in a study of graft-versus-host responses after intestinal transplantation. Method: immunoSEQ multiplex PCR; TCRdb's copy keeps in-frame clones and lacks some. The sample includes 7,000 to 9,000 clones, around 33% seen only once; the top ten take 4.5% to 6.5%. The input for sequencing was alloreactive CD4+ T cells from a mixed lymphocyte reaction culture, taken before intestinal transplant. The receptors were gathered from a human patient who received an intestinal transplant. Both conserved end residues are part of each CDR3. The D gene is left open where the match is weak. Only some rows state a clone size, as once, few, many or a class for expanded clones.

CDR3 DNA	CDR3 protein	D gene	J gene	clone size	V gene
TGTGCCAGCAGCCTGGGACTAGCGGGGGGAGGCCAAGAGACCCAGTACTTC	CASSLGLAGGGQETQYF	TRBD2	TRBJ2-5	few	TRBV4-2
TGCGCCAGCAGCCACAATACGCAGTATTTT	CASSHNTQYF	NA	TRBJ2-3	few	TRBV4-1
TGTGCCAGCAGCTTAGTCGCGGGGATTCGAGGGGAGACCCAGTACTTC	CASSLVAGIRGETQYF	NA	TRBJ2-5	few	TRBV7-2
TGTGCCAGCAGCCAAGTACAGGCAGGGAGGAATGGCTACACCTTC	CASSQVQAGRNGYTF	NA	TRBJ1-2	medium-sized	TRBV4-2
TGTGCCAGCAGTTACTCGAACAGGGAAGAGACCCAGTACTTC	CASSYSNREETQYF	NA	TRBJ2-5	few	TRBV6-6
TGTGCCAGCAGCGCAAGACTAGCGGGGGGTTGGGAGACCCAGTACTTC	CASSARLAGGWETQYF	TRBD2	TRBJ2-5	NA	TRBV9
TGTGCCAGCAGCTTAGGACAGGTCACCAGTCCCCAGCATTTT	CASSLGQVTSPQHF	NA	TRBJ1-5	NA	TRBV7-6
TGTGCCAGCAGTGACCCCGGGACTACCAGCTACGAGCAGTACTTC	CASSDPGTTSYEQYF	TRBD2	TRBJ2-7	NA	TRBV28
TGTGCCAGCAGCTTAGTAGCGGGAGGGACCTACGAGCAGTACTTC	CASSLVAGGTYEQYF	TRBD2	TRBJ2-7	few	TRBV7-3
TGCGCCAGCAGCTTGATCGGGGGGAGCACAGATACGCAGTATTTT	CASSLIGGSTDTQYF	TRBD2	TRBJ2-3	medium-sized	TRBV5-1
TGTGCCTGGAGTCGCCGGGGTAACACTGAAGCTTTCTTT	CAWSRRGNTEAFF	NA	TRBJ1-1	medium-sized	TRBV30
TGTGCCAGCTCATCGGACAGGGGGCTTGAGCAGTACTTC	CASSSDRGLEQYF	TRBD1	TRBJ2-7	few	TRBV18